A selection of T cell receptor beta chains follows, all from one sample in a study of cytomegalovirus exposure and HLA in healthy donors. Sequenced by immunoSEQ multiplex PCR; TCRdb stores in-frame clones only, minus some. This table holds around 180,000 clones, about three quarters found once. The sample taken for sequencing was PBMCs. The receptors were gathered from a girl aged 10 to 17 in good health and CMV-seronegative. Both conserved end residues are part of each CDR3. Each record gives: clone size, D gene, V gene, J gene, CDR3 protein, CDR3 DNA. The D gene is left open where the match is weak. Clone size is shown for a subset of rows, as once, few, many or a class of expanded clone.

clone size: -
D gene: -
V gene: TRBV27
J gene: TRBJ1-2
CDR3 protein: CASSYLSGSNGYTF
CDR3 DNA: TGTGCCAGCAGCTACCTCTCGGGGAGCAATGGCTACACCTTC

clone size: -
D gene: TRBD1
V gene: TRBV4-1
J gene: TRBJ2-7
CDR3 protein: CASSGTGGTHEQYF
CDR3 DNA: TGCGCCAGCAGTGGGACAGGGGGGACCCACGAGCAGTACTTC

clone size: -
D gene: TRBD2
V gene: TRBV29-1
J gene: TRBJ2-1
CDR3 protein: CSATAGGGEQFF
CDR3 DNA: TGCAGCGCCACGGCGGGGGGAGGTGAGCAGTTCTTC

clone size: -
D gene: -
V gene: TRBV12-2
J gene: TRBJ2-7
CDR3 protein: CASRLLGGGAVYEQYF
CDR3 DNA: TGTGCAAGTCGCTTATTGGGCGGGGGGGCTGTCTACGAGCAGTACTTC

clone size: -
D gene: TRBD1
V gene: TRBV29-1
J gene: TRBJ1-2
CDR3 protein: CSVDDRGHYGYTF
CDR3 DNA: TGCAGCGTTGACGACAGGGGGCACTATGGCTACACCTTC

clone size: few
D gene: -
V gene: TRBV7-9
J gene: TRBJ1-4
CDR3 protein: CASATNRATNEKLFF
CDR3 DNA: TGTGCCAGCGCCACAAATCGGGCAACTAATGAAAAACTGTTTTTT

clone size: -
D gene: TRBD1
V gene: TRBV2
J gene: TRBJ1-1
CDR3 protein: CASSGTGDFMNTEAFF
CDR3 DNA: TGTGCCAGCAGTGGGACAGGGGACTTCATGAACACTGAAGCTTTCTTT

clone size: -
D gene: -
V gene: TRBV5-8
J gene: TRBJ1-1
CDR3 protein: CASSLGGMNTEAFF
CDR3 DNA: TGTGCCAGCAGCTTGGGAGGTATGAACACTGAAGCTTTCTTT

clone size: few
D gene: TRBD1
V gene: TRBV6-5
J gene: TRBJ1-2
CDR3 protein: CASSERGGAWYGYTF
CDR3 DNA: TGTGCCAGCAGCGAAAGAGGGGGCGCCTGGTATGGCTACACCTTC

clone size: -
D gene: -
V gene: TRBV5-8
J gene: TRBJ2-2
CDR3 protein: CASSLAPDTGELFF
CDR3 DNA: TGTGCCAGCAGCTTAGCGCCGGACACCGGGGAGCTGTTTTTT

clone size: -
D gene: TRBD1
V gene: TRBV5-1
J gene: TRBJ1-2
CDR3 protein: CASSRTGGDDGYTF
CDR3 DNA: TGCGCCAGCAGCCGAACAGGGGGAGATGATGGCTACACCTTC

clone size: -
D gene: -
V gene: TRBV6-5
J gene: TRBJ1-1
CDR3 protein: CASSYDRRSGEAFF
CDR3 DNA: TGTGCCAGCAGTTACGATAGGAGGAGCGGTGAAGCTTTCTTT

clone size: few
D gene: TRBD1
V gene: TRBV27
J gene: TRBJ2-3
CDR3 protein: CASRAEDRAGTDTQYF
CDR3 DNA: TGTGCCAGCAGGGCTGAGGACAGGGCCGGGACAGATACGCAGTATTTT

clone size: -
D gene: -
V gene: TRBV29-1
J gene: TRBJ1-2
CDR3 protein: CSVTGPGYTF
CDR3 DNA: TGCAGCGTTACAGGGCCTGGCTACACCTTC

clone size: -
D gene: TRBD2
V gene: TRBV5-4
J gene: TRBJ2-5
CDR3 protein: CASSPGGRRETQYF
CDR3 DNA: TGTGCCAGCTCCCCGGGGGGTCGCAGGGAGACCCAGTACTTC

clone size: -
D gene: -
V gene: TRBV7-9
J gene: TRBJ2-5
CDR3 protein: CASSFSDKETQYF
CDR3 DNA: TGTGCCAGCAGCTTTAGCGACAAAGAGACCCAGTACTTC

clone size: -
D gene: -
V gene: TRBV7-9
J gene: TRBJ1-5
CDR3 protein: CASSYRANQPQHF
CDR3 DNA: TGTGCCAGCAGCTATAGAGCGAATCAGCCCCAGCATTTT

clone size: -
D gene: TRBD2
V gene: TRBV7-3
J gene: TRBJ2-3
CDR3 protein: CASSPEGAGGTATQYF
CDR3 DNA: TGTGCCAGCAGCCCCGAGGGAGCGGGGGGTACCGCTACGCAGTATTTT

clone size: few
D gene: -
V gene: TRBV21-1
J gene: TRBJ1-3
CDR3 protein: CASSKGGRGRGNTIYF
CDR3 DNA: TGTGCCAGCAGCAAAGGAGGAAGGGGGAGAGGAAACACCATATATTTT

clone size: once
D gene: -
V gene: TRBV5-1
J gene: TRBJ2-2
CDR3 protein: CASSLAEQGSTGELFF
CDR3 DNA: TGCGCCAGCAGCTTGGCCGAACAGGGCTCCACCGGGGAGCTGTTTTTT

clone size: -
D gene: -
V gene: TRBV30
J gene: TRBJ1-1
CDR3 protein: CAWSVQGDTEAFF
CDR3 DNA: TGTGCCTGGAGTGTACAGGGAGACACTGAAGCTTTCTTT

clone size: -
D gene: TRBD1
V gene: TRBV7-8
J gene: TRBJ1-3
CDR3 protein: CASSRTGGGNTIYF
CDR3 DNA: TGTGCCAGCAGCCGGACAGGGGGTGGAAACACCATATATTTT